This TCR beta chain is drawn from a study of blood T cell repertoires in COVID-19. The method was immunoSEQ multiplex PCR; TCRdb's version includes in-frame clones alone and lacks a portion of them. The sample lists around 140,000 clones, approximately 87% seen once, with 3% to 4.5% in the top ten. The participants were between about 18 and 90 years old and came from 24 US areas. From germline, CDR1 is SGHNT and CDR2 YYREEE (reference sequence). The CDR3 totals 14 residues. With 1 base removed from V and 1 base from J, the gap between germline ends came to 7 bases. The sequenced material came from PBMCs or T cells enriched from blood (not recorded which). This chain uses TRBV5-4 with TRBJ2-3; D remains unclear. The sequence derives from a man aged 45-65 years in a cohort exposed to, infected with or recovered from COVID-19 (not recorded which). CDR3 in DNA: TGTGCCAGCAGCTTGTTGGCGGGCACAGATACGCAGTATTTT. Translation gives CASSLLAGTDTQYF.